This T cell receptor beta chain was captured by sequencing in a study of T-cell reconstitution after alpha-beta-depleted transplantation in children. Study-wide results and limits: Fresh T-cell production supplied most of the T-cell counts and diversity seen one year after transplant.

The CDR3 totals 14 residues. From germline, CDR1 is SGHRS and CDR2 YFSETQ. V dropped 5 bases and J dropped 2 bases, with 13 bases sitting between them. The authors prepared the TCRbeta library with unique molecular identifiers. TCRdb used MiXCR to reprocess the PCR reads, holding one entry per CDR3 protein. The table includes fewer than 350,000 distinct CDR3 sequences, 11% detected once. This clonotype was seen at least ten times. Antigen specificity is unknown. The V call is TRBV5-1, the J call TRBJ2-5; the D is unclear. This TCR was sampled from a male patient between 2 and 15 years old who had a stem cell transplant for chronic granulomatous disease, so the T cells may come from the graft donor. The sequencing here drew on peripheral blood, taken 180 days after TCRalphabeta/CD19-depleted stem cell transplant. CDR3 region: CASSKDWRQETQYF. The CDR3 nucleotides read TGCGCCAGCAGTAAAGACTGGAGACAAGAGACCCAGTACTTC.